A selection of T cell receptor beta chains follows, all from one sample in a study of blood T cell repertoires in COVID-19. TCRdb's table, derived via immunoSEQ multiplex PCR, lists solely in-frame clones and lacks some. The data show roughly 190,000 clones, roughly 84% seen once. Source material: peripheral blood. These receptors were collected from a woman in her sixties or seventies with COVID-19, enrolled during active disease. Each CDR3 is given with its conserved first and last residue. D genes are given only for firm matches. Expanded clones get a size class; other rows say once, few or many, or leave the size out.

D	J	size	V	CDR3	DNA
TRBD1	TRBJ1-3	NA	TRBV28	CASSFSGTGFGNTIYF	TGTGCCAGCAGTTTCTCCGGGACAGGGTTTGGAAACACCATATATTTT
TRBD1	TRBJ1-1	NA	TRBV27	CASSWDRNTEAFF	TGTGCCAGCAGCTGGGACAGGAACACTGAAGCTTTCTTT
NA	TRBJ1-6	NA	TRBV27	CASSPRGLYNSPLHF	TGTGCCAGCAGTCCCAGGGGCCTATATAATTCACCCCTCCACTTT
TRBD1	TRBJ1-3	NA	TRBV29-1	CSVWDSSGNTIYF	TGCAGCGTGTGGGACAGCTCTGGAAACACCATATATTTT
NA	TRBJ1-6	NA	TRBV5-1	CASSLGAGDSPLHF	TGCGCCAGCAGCTTAGGGGCTGGCGATTCACCCCTCCACTTT
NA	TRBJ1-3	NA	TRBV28	CASMRLSGNTIYF	TGTGCCAGCATGCGCCTCTCTGGAAACACCATATATTTT
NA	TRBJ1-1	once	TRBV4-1	CASSQISGLLTEAFF	TGCGCCAGCAGCCAGATTTCGGGACTCCTGACTGAAGCTTTCTTT
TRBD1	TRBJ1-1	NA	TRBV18	CASSQGQGFTEAFF	TGTGCCAGCTCGCAGGGACAGGGTTTTACTGAAGCTTTCTTT
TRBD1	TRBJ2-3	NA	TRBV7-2	CASSEDRVKDTQYF	TGTGCCAGCAGCGAGGACAGGGTAAAGGATACGCAGTATTTT
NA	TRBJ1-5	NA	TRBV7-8	CASTNRPDQPQHF	TGTGCCAGCACCAATCGTCCAGATCAGCCCCAGCATTTT
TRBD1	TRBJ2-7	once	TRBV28	CASSRDSYEQYF	TGTGCCAGCAGCAGGGACAGCTACGAGCAGTACTTC
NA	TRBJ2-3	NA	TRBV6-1	CASSELTGLIDTQYF	TGTGCCAGCAGTGAACTGACAGGCTTGATAGATACGCAGTATTTT
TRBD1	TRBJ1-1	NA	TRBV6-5	CASSYSTGQGSTEAFF	TGTGCCAGCAGTTACTCGACGGGACAGGGGAGCACTGAAGCTTTCTTT
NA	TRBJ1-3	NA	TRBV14	CASSLNAGAGNTIYF	TGTGCCAGCAGCTTAAACGCGGGCGCTGGAAACACCATATATTTT
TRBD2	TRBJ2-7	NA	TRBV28	CASSPGLAFSYEQYF	TGTGCCAGCAGTCCCGGACTAGCGTTCTCCTACGAGCAGTACTTC
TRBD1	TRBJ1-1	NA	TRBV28	CASSWLQGGEAFF	TGTGCCAGCAGCTGGCTACAGGGGGGAGAAGCTTTCTTT